The 16 T cell receptor beta chains below come from one sample, sequenced in a study of shared clonotypes between healthy human individuals. TCRdb's table, derived via immunoSEQ multiplex PCR, lists solely in-frame clones and lacks some. This table holds about 1 million clones, about 75% found once. Sequencing used memory CD4+ T cells sorted from blood. Subset described: CD45RA-negative fraction. The receptors stem from a man younger than 30 in good health.

The chain links TRBV5-5 to TRBJ1-6; D gene uncertain. Per the germline V gene, CDR1 is SGHKS and CDR2 is YYEKEE (reference sequence). The CDR3 loop spans 15 amino acids. Trimming cost V 4 bases and J 3 bases, with 11 bases left between them. CDR3 sequence reads: CASSPGAIYNSPLHF. The CDR3 nucleotides read TGTGCCAGCAGCCCAGGAGCAATCTATAATTCACCCCTCCACTTT.

The rearrangement joins TRBV4-1 to TRBJ2-3; 9 bases align to TRBD2. The CDR3 totals 16 residues. Trimming removed 4 bases from V and 6 bases from J; junction bases left unmatched: 11. Germline CDR1 reads MGHRA; CDR2 reads YSYEKL. The CDR3 bases are TGCGCCAGCAGCCTGCGGACTAGCGACCGTCTCGATACGCAGTATTTT. Its protein product is CASSLRTSDRLDTQYF.

This sequence joins TRBV7-9 and TRBJ1-5, with 9 bases aligning to TRBD1. The germline gives CDR1 SEHNR, CDR2 FQNEAQ (reference sequence). V lost 4 bases, J lost 2 bases, and 3 bases stayed unmatched. The CDR3 is 15 residues long. Written as DNA, the CDR3 is TGTGCCAGCAGCTGGGACAGGGAACGCAATCAGCCCCAGCATTTT. Translating gives CASSWDRERNQPQHF.

The V and J genes are TRBV19 and TRBJ2-3; possibly TRBD1 or TRBD2 for D (5 bases each). Trimming removed 8 bases at V and 4 bases at J, with 16 bases between. The CDR3 is 14 amino acids. Per the germline V gene, CDR1 is LNHDA and CDR2 is SQIVND (reference sequence). The DNA of the CDR3 is TGTGCCAGTGGGGGTTTCGCCAAGCCAGATACGCAGTATTTT. As protein: CASGGFAKPDTQYF.

Comments on this clone: A read error likely explains this, since a far larger clone differs by one base. This chain links TRBV7-2 with TRBJ1-6, with D unclear. The length of the CDR3 is 12 residues. Trimming stripped 5 bases from V and 7 bases from J, with 6 bases between. CDR1 is SGHTA, CDR2 FQGNSA, per germline. Here the CDR3 reads CASSIGNSPLHF. CDR3 bases: TGTGCCAGCAGCATAGGGAATTCACCCCTCCACTTT.

The V gene is TRBV2, the J gene TRBJ2-7; TRBD2 matches 13 bases. The CDR3 loop spans 15 amino acids. In germline, CDR1 is SNHLY, CDR2 FYNNEI. With V trimmed by 6 bases and J by 5 bases, 7 bases remained unmatched. The CDR3 is CASRRLAGGGDEQYF. As DNA, the CDR3 is TGTGCCAGCAGGAGACTAGCGGGGGGCGGAGACGAGCAGTACTTC.

In this sample, this clone turned up once. The CDR3 sequence is CASSLVYNNSPLHF. CDR3 coding DNA: TGTGCCAGCAGCTTAGTGTACAATAATTCACCCCTCCACTTT. This rearrangement joins TRBV7-2 to TRBJ1-6; D remains unclear. The CDR3 covers 14 residues. V was cut by 1 base and J by 5 bases, with 6 bases left in between. Germline V gene sequence: CDR1 SGHTA, CDR2 FQGNSA.

The chain employs TRBV5-4 and TRBJ2-1, with a weak D call TRBD2 (6 bases). Trimming stripped 5 bases from V and 10 bases from J, with 25 bases between. Germline V gene sequence: CDR1 SGHNT, CDR2 YYREEE (reference sequence). The CDR3 runs to 16 residues. In DNA form, the CDR3 reads TGTGCCAGCAGTTCCGCCCGCGAGGGAGGACGGGGCGAGCAGTTCTTC. It codes for CASSSAREGGRGEQFF.

This sequence joins TRBV2 and TRBJ2-5; TRBD2 is a possible D gene (6 bases). Trimming cost V 8 bases and J 5 bases, with 12 bases left between them. The CDR3 consists of 12 residues. Looked up from germline, CDR1 is SNHLY and CDR2 is FYNNEI. The CDR3 DNA reads TGTGCCAGCCGACGGGGGATCGAGACCCAGTACTTC. It codes for CASRRGIETQYF.

Ten or more counts support this clone. The chain has TRBV27 and TRBJ1-2; 7 positions agree with TRBD1. J lost 1 base, V lost 11 bases, and 10 bases had no gene match. The CDR3 runs to 14 residues. The germline gives CDR1 MNHEY, CDR2 SMNVEV (reference sequence). The CDR3 DNA follows: TGTGCCTCCTCCCGGGACAGCTTTAACTATGGCTACACCTTC. Translating gives CASSRDSFNYGYTF.

The DNA for the CDR3 is TGTGCCAGCAGGACGACTAGCGGAGAGACCCAGTACTTC. Translating gives CASRTTSGETQYF. The gene calls are TRBV28 and TRBJ2-5, with 9 nucleotides matching TRBD2. CDR1 MDHEN and CDR2 SYDVKM come from the germline V gene. With V trimmed by 6 bases and J by 4 bases, 3 bases remained unmatched. The CDR3 loop spans 13 amino acids.

The chain recombines TRBV27 with TRBJ2-3; possible D gene TRBD2, 6 bases. The CDR3 is made up of 16 amino acids. CDR1 is MNHEY, CDR2 SMNVEV, per germline (reference sequence). The V end lost 8 bases, the J end lost 5 bases, and 23 bases lay between the germline ends. DNA of the CDR3: TGTGCCAGCCGCCCGATGGGCCGGAGGGAGGAAGATACGCAGTATTTT. This translates into CASRPMGRREEDTQYF.

The chain is built from TRBV19 and TRBJ1-4; D ambiguous. V lost 0 bases and J lost 4, with 6 bases in between. This CDR3 has 14 residues. Germline values: CDR1 LNHDA, CDR2 SQIVND (reference sequence). In nucleotides, the CDR3 is TGTGCCAGTAGTATAGACGGCCTTAATGAAAAACTGTTTTTT. It translates to CASSIDGLNEKLFF.

The chain is built from TRBV30 and TRBJ1-1; maybe TRBD1 (6 bases). Looked up from germline, CDR1 is GTSNPN and CDR2 is SVGIG (reference sequence). The CDR3 length is 13 residues. V lost 1 base and J 4 bases, leaving 10 bases between the germline ends. CDR3 sequence reads: CAWSATGFTEAFF. CDR3 nucleotides: TGTGCCTGGAGTGCCACAGGGTTCACTGAAGCTTTCTTT.

This chain joins TRBV6-5 and TRBJ1-3, with TRBD1 as a possible D gene (5 bases). V lost 8 bases and J lost 1, with 15 bases in between. CDR1 is MNHEY and CDR2 is SVGAGI in the germline V gene. This CDR3 has 15 residues. CDR3 sequence (DNA): TGTGCCAGCGGGGACGGCCGGGGGTCTGGAAACACCATATATTTT. It codes for CASGDGRGSGNTIYF.

The V gene is TRBV12-5, the J gene TRBJ2-7, with 7 bases matching TRBD1. The length of the CDR3 is 20 residues. Germline CDR1 reads LGHNT; CDR2 reads FRNRAP. The junction had 17 bases not matched to a gene; V was cut back by 0 bases and J by 0 bases. The CDR3 coding sequence is TGTGCTAGTGGTTTGGTACCCTCAATATCGACAGGGCTAAGCTCCTACGAGCAGTACTTC. Translation: CASGLVPSISTGLSSYEQYF. Using reference TRBV12-5 and TRBJ2-7 for the parts outside the CDR3, the full variable domain is DARVTQTPRHKVTEMGQEVTMRCQPILGHNTVFWYRQTMMQGLELLAYFRNRAPLDDSGMPKDRFSAEMPDATLATLKIQPSEPRDSAVYFCASGLVPSISTGLSSYEQYFGPGTRLTVT.